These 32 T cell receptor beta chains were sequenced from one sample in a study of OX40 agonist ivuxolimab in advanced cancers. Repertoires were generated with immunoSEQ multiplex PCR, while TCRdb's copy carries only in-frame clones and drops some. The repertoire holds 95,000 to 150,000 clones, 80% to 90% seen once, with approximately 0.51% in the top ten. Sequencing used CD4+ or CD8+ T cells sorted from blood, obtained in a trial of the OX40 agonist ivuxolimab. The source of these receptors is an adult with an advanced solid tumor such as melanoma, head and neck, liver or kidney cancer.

The CDR3 coding sequence is TGTGCCAGCAGCTCGGGGATGGGGTACAATGAGCAGTTCTTC. Protein product: CASSSGMGYNEQFF. The chain is built from TRBV5-4 and TRBJ2-1; D may be TRBD2 (5 bases). The CDR3 has 14 amino acids. Trimming took off 3 bases at V and 4 bases at J, with 11 bases between the two ends. Germline CDR1 and CDR2: SGHNT and YYREEE (reference sequence).

The DNA for the CDR3 is TGTGCCAGCAGCTCGCGACAGGACAATGGCTACACCTTC. Translated, it gives CASSSRQDNGYTF. V and J are TRBV7-9 and TRBJ1-2; a possible D gene is TRBD1 (6 bases). The CDR3 consists of 13 residues. Trimming stripped 4 bases from V and 6 bases from J, with 12 bases between. Germline V lookup: CDR1 SEHNR, CDR2 FQNEAQ (reference sequence). Full variable domain (rest looked up from reference TRBV7-9 and TRBJ1-2): DTGVSQNPRHKITKRGQNVTFRCDPISEHNRLYWYRQTLGQGPEFLTYFQNEAQLEKSRLLSDRFSAERPKGSFSTLEIQRTEQGDSAMYLCASSSRQDNGYTFGSGTRLTVV.

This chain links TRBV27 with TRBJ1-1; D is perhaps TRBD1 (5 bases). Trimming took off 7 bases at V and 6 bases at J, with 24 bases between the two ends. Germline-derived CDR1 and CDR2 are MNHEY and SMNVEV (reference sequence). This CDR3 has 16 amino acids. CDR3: CASTLGDPFLFAEAFF. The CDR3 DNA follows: TGTGCCAGCACCTTAGGGGATCCCTTTTTATTCGCTGAAGCTTTCTTT.

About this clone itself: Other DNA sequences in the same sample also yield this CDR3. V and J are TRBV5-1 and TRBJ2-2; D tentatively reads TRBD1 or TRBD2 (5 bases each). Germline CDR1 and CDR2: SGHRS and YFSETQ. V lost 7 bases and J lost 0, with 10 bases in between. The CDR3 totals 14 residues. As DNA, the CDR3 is TGCGCCAGCTCCCGGGACGCGAACACCGGGGAGCTGTTTTTT. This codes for CASSRDANTGELFF.

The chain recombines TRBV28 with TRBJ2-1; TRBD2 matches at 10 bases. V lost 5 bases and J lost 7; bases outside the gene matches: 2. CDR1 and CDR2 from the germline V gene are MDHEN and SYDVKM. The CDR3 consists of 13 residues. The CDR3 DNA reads TGTGCCAGCAGTCGGACTAGCGGAAATGAGCAGTTCTTC. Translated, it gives CASSRTSGNEQFF.

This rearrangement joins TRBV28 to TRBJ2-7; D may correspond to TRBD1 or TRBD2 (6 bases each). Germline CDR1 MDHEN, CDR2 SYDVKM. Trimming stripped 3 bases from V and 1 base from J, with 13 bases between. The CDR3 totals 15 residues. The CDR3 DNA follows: TGTGCCAGCAGTTTCTCGGGGGCCCCATCCTACGAGCAGTACTTC. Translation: CASSFSGAPSYEQYF.

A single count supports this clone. CDR3: CAISEASGGSNEQFF. CDR3 bases: TGTGCCATCAGTGAGGCTAGCGGGGGTTCCAATGAGCAGTTCTTC. This rearrangement joins TRBV10-3 to TRBJ2-1; 10 bases fit TRBD2. The CDR3 runs 15 residues. Germline CDR1 is ENHRY and CDR2 is SYGVKD. With 2 bases clipped from V and 6 bases from J, the junction kept 4 bases outside the gene matches.

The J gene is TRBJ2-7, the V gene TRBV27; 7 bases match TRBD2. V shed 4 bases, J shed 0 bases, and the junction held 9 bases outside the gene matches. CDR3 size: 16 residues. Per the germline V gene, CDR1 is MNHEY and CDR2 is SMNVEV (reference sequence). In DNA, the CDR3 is TGTGCCAGCAGTTCCCTGGGGAGGGCCAGCTCCTACGAGCAGTACTTC. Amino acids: CASSSLGRASSYEQYF.

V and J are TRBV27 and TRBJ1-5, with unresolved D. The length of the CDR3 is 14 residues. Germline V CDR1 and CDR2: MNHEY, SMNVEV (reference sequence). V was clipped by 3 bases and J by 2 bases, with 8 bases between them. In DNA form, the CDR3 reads TGTGCCAGCAGTTTCTCTACTCGCAATCAGCCCCAGCATTTT. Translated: CASSFSTRNQPQHF.

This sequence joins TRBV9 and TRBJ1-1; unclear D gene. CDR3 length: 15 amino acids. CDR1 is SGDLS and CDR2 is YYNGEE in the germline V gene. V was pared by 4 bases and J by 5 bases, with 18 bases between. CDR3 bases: TGTGCCAGCAGCCTTAGTCCGTCCCGGAGGACTGAAGCTTTCTTT. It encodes CASSLSPSRRTEAFF. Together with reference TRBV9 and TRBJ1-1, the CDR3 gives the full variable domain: DSGVTQTPKHLITATGQRVTLRCSPRSGDLSVYWYQQSLDQGLQFLIQYYNGEERAKGNILERFSAQQFPDLHSELNLSSLELGDSALYFCASSLSPSRRTEAFFGQGTRLTVV.

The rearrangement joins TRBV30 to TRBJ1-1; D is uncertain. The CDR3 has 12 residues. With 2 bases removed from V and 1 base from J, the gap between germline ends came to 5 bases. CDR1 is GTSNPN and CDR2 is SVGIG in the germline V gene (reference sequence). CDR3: CAWSPRNTEAFF. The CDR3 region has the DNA TGTGCCTGGAGTCCCCGGAACACTGAAGCTTTCTTT.

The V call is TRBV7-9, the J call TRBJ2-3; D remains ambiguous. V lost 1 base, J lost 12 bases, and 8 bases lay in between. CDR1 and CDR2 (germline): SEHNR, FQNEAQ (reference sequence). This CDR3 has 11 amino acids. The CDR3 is CASSLGRIQYF. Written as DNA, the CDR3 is TGTGCCAGCAGCTTAGGAAGGATCCAGTATTTT.

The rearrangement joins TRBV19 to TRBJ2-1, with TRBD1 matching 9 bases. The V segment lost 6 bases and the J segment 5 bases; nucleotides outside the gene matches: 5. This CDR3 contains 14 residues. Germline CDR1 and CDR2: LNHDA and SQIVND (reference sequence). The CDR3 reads CASSQGQGNNEQFF. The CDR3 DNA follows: TGTGCCAGTAGCCAGGGACAGGGCAACAATGAGCAGTTCTTC.

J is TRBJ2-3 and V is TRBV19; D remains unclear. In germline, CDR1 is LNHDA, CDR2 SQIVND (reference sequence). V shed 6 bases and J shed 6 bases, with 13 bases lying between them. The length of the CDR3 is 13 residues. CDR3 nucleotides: TGTGCCAGTAGGTGGCAGGAACGGGATACGCAGTATTTT. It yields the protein CASRWQERDTQYF.

The CDR3 protein is CASRPAVGYGYTF. The CDR3 DNA is TGTGCCAGCAGGCCTGCAGTGGGGTATGGCTACACCTTC. This chain links TRBV5-5 with TRBJ1-2; D gene ambiguous. Germline V gene sequence: CDR1 SGHKS, CDR2 YYEKEE (reference sequence). The CDR3 is 13 amino acids. V was clipped by 5 bases and J by 5 bases, with 13 bases between them. The full variable domain, completed using reference TRBV5-5 and TRBJ1-2, is DAGVTQSPTHLIKTRGQQVTLRCSPISGHKSVSWYQQVLGQGPQFIFQYYEKEERGRGNFPDRFSARQFPNYSSELNVNALLLGDSALYLCASRPAVGYGYTFGSGTRLTVV.

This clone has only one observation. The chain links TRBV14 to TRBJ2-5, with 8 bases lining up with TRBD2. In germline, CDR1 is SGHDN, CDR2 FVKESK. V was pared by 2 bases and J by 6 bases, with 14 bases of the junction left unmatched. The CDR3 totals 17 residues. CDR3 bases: TGTGCCAGCAGCCAACAGGCCCTGATAGCGGGGATACAGACCCAGTACTTC. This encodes CASSQQALIAGIQTQYF.

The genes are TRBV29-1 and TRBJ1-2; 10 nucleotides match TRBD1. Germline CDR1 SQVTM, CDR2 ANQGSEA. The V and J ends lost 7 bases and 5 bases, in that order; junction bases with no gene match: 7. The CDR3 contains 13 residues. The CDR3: CSARQGAGYGYTF. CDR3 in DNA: TGCAGCGCGAGACAGGGGGCTGGGTATGGCTACACCTTC.

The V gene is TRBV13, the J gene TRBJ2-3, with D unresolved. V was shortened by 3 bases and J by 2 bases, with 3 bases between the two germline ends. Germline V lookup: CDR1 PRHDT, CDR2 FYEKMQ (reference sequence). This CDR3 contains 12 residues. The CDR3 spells CASSFPTDTQYF. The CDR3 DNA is TGTGCCAGCAGCTTCCCCACAGATACGCAGTATTTT.

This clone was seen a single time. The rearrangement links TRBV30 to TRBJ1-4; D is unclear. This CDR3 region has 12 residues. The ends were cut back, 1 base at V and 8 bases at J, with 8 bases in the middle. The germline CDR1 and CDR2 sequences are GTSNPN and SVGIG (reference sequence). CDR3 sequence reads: CAWSDRVEKLFF. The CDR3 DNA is TGTGCCTGGAGTGACCGCGTGGAAAAACTGTTTTTT.

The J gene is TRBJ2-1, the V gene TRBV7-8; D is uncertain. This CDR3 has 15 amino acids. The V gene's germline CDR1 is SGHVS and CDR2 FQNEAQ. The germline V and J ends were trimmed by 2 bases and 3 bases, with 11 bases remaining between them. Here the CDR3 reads CASSLQEFYYNEQFF. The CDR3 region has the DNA TGTGCCAGCAGCTTACAGGAATTCTACTACAATGAGCAGTTCTTC.

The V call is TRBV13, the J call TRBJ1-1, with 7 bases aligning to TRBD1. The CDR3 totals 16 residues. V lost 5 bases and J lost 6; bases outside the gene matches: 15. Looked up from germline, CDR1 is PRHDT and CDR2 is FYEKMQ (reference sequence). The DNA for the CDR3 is TGTGCCAGCAGCCGCGTCGAGCAGCCAGGGGGGGCTGAAGCTTTCTTT. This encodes CASSRVEQPGGAEAFF.

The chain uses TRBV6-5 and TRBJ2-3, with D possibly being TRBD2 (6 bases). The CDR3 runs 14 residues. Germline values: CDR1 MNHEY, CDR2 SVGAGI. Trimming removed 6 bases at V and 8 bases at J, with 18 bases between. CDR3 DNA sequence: TGTGCCAGCAGCCGGGTCGTGGGAGCGGGTACGCAGTATTTT. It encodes CASSRVVGAGTQYF.

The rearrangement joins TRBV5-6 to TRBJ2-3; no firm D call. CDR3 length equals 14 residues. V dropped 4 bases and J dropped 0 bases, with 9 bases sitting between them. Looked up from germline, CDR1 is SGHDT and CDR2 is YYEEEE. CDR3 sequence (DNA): TGTGCCAGCAGCAGCAGCTCTAGCACAGATACGCAGTATTTT. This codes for CASSSSSSTDTQYF.

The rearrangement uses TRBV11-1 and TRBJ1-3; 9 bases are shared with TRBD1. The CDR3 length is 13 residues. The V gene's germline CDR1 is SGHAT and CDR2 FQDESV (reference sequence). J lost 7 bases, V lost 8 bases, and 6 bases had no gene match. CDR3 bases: TGTGCCAGCGGACAGGGGCGGAGTAACACCATATATTTT. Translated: CASGQGRSNTIYF.

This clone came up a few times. The CDR3 region has the DNA TGCGCCAGCAGTGAGTCCTATTTTGGGCCGGGGGAGACCCAGTACTTC. It codes for CASSESYFGPGETQYF. The gene calls are TRBV10-1 and TRBJ2-5, with D tentatively TRBD2 (5 bases). V was cut by 0 bases and J by 5 bases, with 16 bases left in between. Germline V CDR1 and CDR2: WNHNN, SYGVQD (reference sequence). This CDR3 region has 16 residues.

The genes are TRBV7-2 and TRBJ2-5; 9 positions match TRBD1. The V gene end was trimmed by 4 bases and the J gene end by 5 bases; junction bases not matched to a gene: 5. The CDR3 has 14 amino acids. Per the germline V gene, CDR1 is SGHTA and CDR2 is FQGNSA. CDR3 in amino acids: CASSSGQGFETQYF. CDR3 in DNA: TGTGCCAGCAGCTCCGGACAGGGGTTTGAGACCCAGTACTTC.

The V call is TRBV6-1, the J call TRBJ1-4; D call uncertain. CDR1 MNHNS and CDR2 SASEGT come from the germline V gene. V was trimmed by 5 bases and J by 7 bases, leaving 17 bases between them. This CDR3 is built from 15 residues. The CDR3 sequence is CASSSRAGYGEKLFF. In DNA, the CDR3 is TGTGCCAGCAGTTCCCGAGCGGGTTATGGTGAAAAACTGTTTTTT.

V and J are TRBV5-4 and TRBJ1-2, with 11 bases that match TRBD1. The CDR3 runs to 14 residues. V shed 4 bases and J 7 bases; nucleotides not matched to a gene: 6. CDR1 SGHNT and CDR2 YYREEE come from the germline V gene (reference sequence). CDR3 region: CASSNGQGALGYTF. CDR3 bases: TGTGCCAGCAGCAACGGACAGGGGGCACTTGGCTACACCTTC.

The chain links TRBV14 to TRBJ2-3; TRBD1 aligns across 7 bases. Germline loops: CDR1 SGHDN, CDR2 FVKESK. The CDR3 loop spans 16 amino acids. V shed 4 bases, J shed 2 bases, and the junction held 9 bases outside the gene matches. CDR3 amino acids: CASSRHSGTATDTQYF. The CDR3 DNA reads TGTGCCAGCAGCCGCCATTCCGGGACAGCCACAGATACGCAGTATTTT. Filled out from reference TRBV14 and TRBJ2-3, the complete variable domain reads EAGVTQFPSHSVIEKGQTVTLRCDPISGHDNLYWYRRVMGKEIKFLLHFVKESKQDESGMPNNRFLAERTGGTYSTLKVQPAELEDSGVYFCASSRHSGTATDTQYFGPGTRLTVL.

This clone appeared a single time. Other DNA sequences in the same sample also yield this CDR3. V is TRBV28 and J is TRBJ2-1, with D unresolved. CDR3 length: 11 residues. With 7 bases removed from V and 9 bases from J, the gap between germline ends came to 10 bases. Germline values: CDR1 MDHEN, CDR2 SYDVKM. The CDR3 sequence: CASTTDFEQFF. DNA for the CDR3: TGTGCCAGCACCACAGACTTTGAGCAGTTCTTC.

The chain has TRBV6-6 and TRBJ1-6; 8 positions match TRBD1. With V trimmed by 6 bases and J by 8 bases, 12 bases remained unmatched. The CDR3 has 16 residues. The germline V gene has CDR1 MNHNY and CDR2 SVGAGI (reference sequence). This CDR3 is CASSNRQGWGYSPLHF. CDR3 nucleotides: TGTGCCAGCAGCAATCGACAGGGGTGGGGATATTCACCCCTCCACTTT.

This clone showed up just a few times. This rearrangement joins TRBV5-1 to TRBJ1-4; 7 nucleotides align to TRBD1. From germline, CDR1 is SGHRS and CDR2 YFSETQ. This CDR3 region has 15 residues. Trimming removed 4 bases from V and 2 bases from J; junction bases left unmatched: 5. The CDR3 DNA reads TGCGCCAGCAGCGGAGGGGGCGCGACTAATGAAAAACTGTTTTTT. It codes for CASSGGGATNEKLFF.